This T cell receptor beta chain appears in the sequencing data of a study of blood T cell repertoires in COVID-19. The CDR3 sequence is 15 residues long. Trimming stripped 4 bases from V and 0 bases from J, with 11 bases between. Per the germline V gene, CDR1 is SGHRS and CDR2 is YFSETQ. Generated by immunoSEQ multiplex PCR, the TCRdb table keeps only in-frame clones and is missing some. The table lists around 450,000 clones, roughly 87% of them singletons. Participant age was roughly 18 to 89 years, and participants resided in about two dozen US areas. Assignment of participants to cohorts was predicated upon participant-reported clinical history.

The sample was PBMCs or T cells enriched from blood (not recorded which). The clonotype comes from a man aged 18 to 29 who had recovered from COVID-19. The V gene is TRBV5-1, the J gene TRBJ1-5; D is uncertain. In DNA form, the CDR3 reads TGCGCCAGCAGCCCAGCAGGTATTAGCAATCAGCCCCAGCATTTT. Translation: CASSPAGISNQPQHF. The variable domain in full, completed from reference TRBV5-1 and TRBJ1-5, reads KAGVTQTPRYLIKTRGQQVTLSCSPISGHRSVSWYQQTPGQGLQFLFEYFSETQRNKGNFPGRFSGRQFSNSRSEMNVSTLELGDSALYLCASSPAGISNQPQHFGDGTRLSIL.